This TCR beta chain is drawn from a study of T cell responses to AZD1222 COVID-19 vaccine. Here immunoSEQ multiplex PCR was the method, and the copy in TCRdb shows in-frame clones only, minus some. The sample lists 110,000 or so clones, about 90% occurring once. The CDR3 has 13 residues. Trimming stripped 10 bases from V and 5 bases from J, with 16 bases between. Germline CDR1 MNHEY, CDR2 SVGAGI. Concerning this clone itself: As yet, its antigen is unknown.

Study outcomes and limitations: Seropositivity was recorded at baseline in only five to seven AZD1222 recipients. Of spike-specific TCRs, nearly half reportedly target regions left unmutated in variants. Sampling that yielded the repertoires occurred only after the peak T cell response.

The gene calls are TRBV6-5 and TRBJ2-3, with unresolved D. This material consisted of peripheral blood, taken on day 0 of AZD1222 vaccination. The TCR sequence derives from an adult in good health. The CDR3 is CATRLTPVDTQYF. DNA of the CDR3: TGTGCCACCCGGTTGACCCCAGTAGATACGCAGTATTTT.